This T cell receptor (beta chain) was captured by sequencing in a study of cytomegalovirus exposure and HLA in healthy donors. Study observations and caveats: Associated with cytomegalovirus, according to the listing, were around 170 TCR beta chains.

This clone has just one count. The antigen is undetermined. The CDR3 is 13 amino acids. Trimming left V 7 bases short and J 14 bases short, with 21 bases between. Germline V gene lookup returns CDR1 MNHEY and CDR2 SMNVEV (reference sequence). Repertoires were generated with immunoSEQ multiplex PCR, while TCRdb's copy carries only in-frame clones and drops some. The sample lists 130,000 to 150,000 clones, 80% to 90% seen once, with approximately 1.4% in the top ten. The rearrangement uses TRBV27 and TRBJ2-1; TRBD2 might be the D (7 bases). This TCR was recovered from a woman in her thirties in good health and CMV-seronegative. The material sequenced was PBMCs. The CDR3 coding sequence is TGTGCCAGCACCAATGTGTGGGGGGGCCTCGAGTTCTTC. This gives the protein CASTNVWGGLEFF.